This T cell receptor beta chain was sequenced for a study of blood T cells in healthy people across ages. Study results and limitations: Comparison with aged donors showed that long-lived donors had more naive CD4+ cells and higher diversity. With donor CMV status unknown, expanded clonotype changes were possibly confounded. It was found that TCR beta diversity correlated strongly with the percentage of naive T cells.

The CDR3 totals 14 residues. Germline V gene sequence: CDR1 DFQATT, CDR2 SNEGSKA (reference sequence). This clonotype was counted a single time. What it binds is not known. Next came a second PCR, run for roughly 6 to 11 cycles, which used a sample-barcoded 5' primer along with a J-beta primer mix. TCRdb re-analysed the 5' RACE reads in MiXCR, keeping a single row per CDR3 protein. The sample consists of over 1,500,000 distinct CDR3 sequences, roughly 49% of them appearing once. The source is a woman aged 40 to 50 in good health. The chain couples TRBV20-1 to TRBJ1-2; D is undetermined. The sequenced material came from blood. The CDR3 loop is CGPHSGSPNYGYTF. The CDR3 DNA sequence: TGCGGTCCACACTCCGGGAGTCCTAACTATGGCTACACCTTC.